These 17 T cell receptor beta chains share one sample of origin, sequenced in a study of T cell changes during pregnancy in multiple sclerosis (dated by TCRdb to between 2018 and 2021). The library came from the immunoSEQ multiplex PCR assay. Held by TCRdb, this immuneACCESS table contains in-frame sequences only and omits some clones. Under half of the omission traces to an unresolved V gene where checked; the cause of the rest is unknown. The sample table holds 99,000 or so clones, of which 90% to 95% were seen once. The ten largest account for 0.99% of the sample. The sequences come from peripheral blood, collected after pregnancy. These receptors were taken from a female donor with multiple sclerosis, enrolled in a pregnancy study.

The sample holds a few counts of this clone. The chain carries TRBV10-1 and TRBJ2-7; no definite D call. The CDR3 totals 12 residues. The V end lost 4 bases, the J end lost 0 bases, and 4 bases lay between the germline ends. Germline loops: CDR1 WNHNN, CDR2 SYGVQD (reference sequence). CDR3 loop: CASSVSSYEQYF. CDR3 nucleotide sequence: TGCGCCAGCAGTGTTAGCTCCTACGAGCAGTACTTC.

This clone has a handful of counts. This rearrangement joins TRBV27 to TRBJ1-5; no clear D gene. Germline V lookup: CDR1 MNHEY, CDR2 SMNVEV (reference sequence). The CDR3 has 13 residues. V lost 5 bases to trimming and J lost 3 bases, with 8 bases between them. The CDR3 spells CASSTDNNQPQHF. Written as DNA, the CDR3 is TGTGCCAGCAGTACAGACAACAATCAGCCCCAGCATTTT.

V is TRBV6-1 and J is TRBJ2-7, with D possibly matching TRBD2 (6 bases). Germline CDR1 and CDR2: MNHNS and SASEGT. There are 13 residues in the CDR3. V was shortened by 4 bases and J by 4 bases, with 11 bases between the two germline ends. The CDR3 reads CASSGREAYEQYF. For the CDR3, the DNA is TGTGCCAGCAGTGGGAGGGAGGCGTACGAGCAGTACTTC.

The chain carries TRBV6-5 and TRBJ1-1, with D maybe TRBD1 (5 bases). Germline V gives CDR1 MNHEY, CDR2 SVGAGI. Trimming took off 0 bases at V and 4 bases at J, with 6 bases between the two ends. The CDR3 spans 13 residues. Here the CDR3 reads CASSYSGLTEAFF. The DNA for the CDR3 is TGTGCCAGCAGTTACTCGGGACTCACTGAAGCTTTCTTT.

The CDR3 reads CASSLSVPTTDTQYF. The DNA for the CDR3 is TGTGCCAGCAGTCTCAGCGTCCCCACCACAGATACGCAGTATTTT. J is TRBJ2-3 and V is TRBV28; D not certain. The CDR3 is 15 residues long. The V end lost 5 bases, the J end lost 2 bases, and 14 bases lay between the germline ends. Germline-derived CDR1 and CDR2 are MDHEN and SYDVKM.

This CDR3 reads CASSPRGGAGTEAFF. The CDR3 DNA sequence: TGTGCCAGCAGCCCCCGCGGGGGGGCAGGCACTGAAGCTTTCTTT. The gene calls are TRBV25-1 and TRBJ1-1, with D possibly TRBD1 on 6 matching bases. Germline assignment: CDR1 MGHDK and CDR2 SYGVNS. The ends were cut back, 6 bases at V and 4 bases at J, with 18 bases in the middle. The CDR3 consists of 15 residues.

In the case of this clone: Other DNA sequences of this sample code for an identical CDR3. This chain connects TRBV19 to TRBJ1-1; no clear D gene. The V gene's germline CDR1 is LNHDA and CDR2 SQIVND (reference sequence). V was shortened by 5 bases and J by 2 bases, with 12 bases between the two germline ends. CDR3 length: 14 residues. CDR3 amino acids: CASSAQTVNTEAFF. CDR3 nucleotide sequence: TGTGCCAGTAGTGCTCAAACAGTAAACACTGAAGCTTTCTTT.

The CDR3, as DNA: TGTGCCAGCAGCCACGGACAGGGGTCACACGAGCAGTACTTC. It specifies CASSHGQGSHEQYF. The V gene is TRBV27, the J gene TRBJ2-7, with 9 bases matching TRBD1. This CDR3 has 14 amino acids. V gave up 6 bases and J gave up 5 bases; unmatched junction bases: 8. Per the germline V gene, CDR1 is MNHEY and CDR2 is SMNVEV (reference sequence).

The chain has TRBV29-1 and TRBJ2-5; TRBD1 might be the D (5 bases). Trimming removed 0 bases from V and 7 bases from J, with 18 bases in between. Germline values: CDR1 SQVTM, CDR2 ANQGSEA. The CDR3 has 15 amino acids. CDR3 protein: CSVEDADRGVGTQYF. DNA for the CDR3: TGCAGCGTTGAAGATGCCGATAGGGGCGTGGGGACCCAGTACTTC.

The V call is TRBV5-1, the J call TRBJ2-1; D perhaps matches TRBD1 (6 bases). The CDR3 is 15 residues long. Germline loops: CDR1 SGHRS, CDR2 YFSETQ. Trimming took off 0 bases at V and 7 bases at J, with 14 bases between the two ends. CDR3 region: CASSLGTGTRNEQFF. The CDR3 coding sequence is TGCGCCAGCAGCTTGGGTACAGGGACCCGGAATGAGCAGTTCTTC.

Here the CDR3 DNA reads TGTGCCAGCAGTGAACGAGGGAACCAGCCCCAGCATTTT. It is translated as CASSERGNQPQHF. The J gene is TRBJ1-5, the V gene TRBV6-1; D unclear. This CDR3 has 13 residues. The V gene lost 2 bases and the J gene lost 7 bases, with 9 bases spanning the gap. From germline, CDR1 is MNHNS and CDR2 SASEGT.

This chain joins TRBV19 and TRBJ1-5; 7 nucleotides line up with TRBD1. CDR1 and CDR2 (germline): LNHDA, SQIVND (reference sequence). The CDR3 runs 14 residues. Losses at the gene ends were 7 bases for V and 4 bases for J; bases not matched to a gene: 7. In DNA form, the CDR3 reads TGTGCCAGTAATAAGGGACAGCCAAATCAGCCCCAGCATTTT. Its protein product is CASNKGQPNQPQHF.

This clone was detected only once. Being one base from a much bigger clone, this may be a read error. The J gene is TRBJ2-7, the V gene TRBV28; 10 bases fit TRBD2. The CDR3 is 15 amino acids. The ends lost 6 bases at V and 0 bases at J; junction bases unmatched: 5. CDR1 and CDR2 from the germline V gene are MDHEN and SYDVKM. As DNA, the CDR3 is TGTGCCAGCAGCCAAGGACTAGCGGCCTCCTACGAGCAGTACTTC. Encoded protein: CASSQGLAASYEQYF.

The chain couples TRBV6-1 to TRBJ1-5, with 7 bases matching TRBD1. From germline, CDR1 is MNHNS and CDR2 SASEGT. The V and J ends lost 3 bases and 3 bases, in that order; junction bases with no gene match: 5. The CDR3 is made up of 15 amino acids. The CDR3 coding sequence is TGTGCCAGCAGTGATCGTGGACAGGTCAATCAGCCCCAGCATTTT. Translation: CASSDRGQVNQPQHF.

The chain uses TRBV30 and TRBJ2-1, with TRBD1 as a possible D gene (6 bases). Trimming stripped 4 bases from V and 0 bases from J, with 16 bases between. Germline lookup yields CDR1 GTSNPN and CDR2 SVGIG (reference sequence). The CDR3 is made up of 16 amino acids. CDR3 nucleotide sequence: TGTGCCTGGACTCAGGGACACTTGAGCTCCTACAATGAGCAGTTCTTC. Its protein is CAWTQGHLSSYNEQFF.

The chain joins TRBV9 to TRBJ2-7; D unresolved. The CDR3 covers 13 residues. Per the germline V gene, CDR1 is SGDLS and CDR2 is YYNGEE. V dropped 0 bases and J dropped 3 bases, with 7 bases sitting between them. This chain's CDR3 is CASSVENSYEQYF. As DNA, the CDR3 is TGTGCCAGCAGCGTAGAAAACAGCTACGAGCAGTACTTC.

The chain links TRBV2 to TRBJ1-2, with D possibly TRBD1 on 5 matching bases. Germline CDR1 reads SNHLY; CDR2 reads FYNNEI. This CDR3 region has 15 residues. The V end lost 11 bases, the J end lost 4 bases, and 23 bases lay between the germline ends. The CDR3 nucleotides are TGTGCCGCCGGCAACCTAAGGACATTTGGCTATGGCTACACCTTC. Amino acid sequence: CAAGNLRTFGYGYTF.